The 29 T cell receptor beta chains below were found in one sample sequenced in a study of blood T cell repertoires in COVID-19. The method was immunoSEQ multiplex PCR; TCRdb's version includes in-frame clones alone and lacks a portion of them. The repertoire holds roughly 100,000 clones, with approximately 91% as singletons. The material sequenced was peripheral blood. The receptors derive from a man aged 18-30 years with acute or convalescent COVID-19.

V usage is TRBV10-3 and J usage is TRBJ1-4, with D hard to call. The CDR3 is made up of 14 amino acids. CDR1 is ENHRY and CDR2 is SYGVKD in the germline V gene. The V end was cut by 3 bases, the J end by 7 bases, with 12 bases between. The CDR3 bases are TGTGCCATCAGTGATCCGGGGTATGGTGAAAAACTGTTTTTT. The encoded protein is CAISDPGYGEKLFF.

In regard to this clone: At one boundary the junction diverges from the germline segment, which might be a read error. The chain joins TRBV6-1 to TRBJ1-1; D is undetermined. Germline CDR1 reads MNHNS; CDR2 reads SASEGT. The CDR3 runs 12 residues. The CDR3 nucleotides are TGTGCCAGCAGCGAAGGGCCGATTAAAGCTTTCTTT. Translated: CASSEGPIKAFF.

This clone has just one count. CDR3 region: CATSDSRTGAVGYTF. CDR3 DNA sequence: TGTGCCACCAGTGATTCTAGGACAGGGGCTGTTGGCTACACCTTC. The chain employs TRBV24-1 and TRBJ1-2; 9 bases agree with TRBD1. Germline CDR1 and CDR2: KGHDR and SFDVKD. With 2 bases clipped from V and 7 bases from J, the junction kept 7 bases outside the gene matches. The CDR3 spans 15 residues.

The V call is TRBV6-6, the J call TRBJ1-2; D remains ambiguous. Germline V gene lookup returns CDR1 MNHNY and CDR2 SVGAGI (reference sequence). Trimming left V 6 bases short and J 5 bases short, with 16 bases between. The CDR3 length is 14 residues. CDR3 protein: CASSLTKTGYGYTF. DNA of the CDR3: TGTGCCAGCAGCCTGACCAAGACGGGGTATGGCTACACCTTC.

V usage is TRBV11-3 and J usage is TRBJ1-4, with TRBD1 matching over 12 bases. CDR3 length equals 15 residues. Germline lookup yields CDR1 SGHNT and CDR2 YENEEA. V dropped 5 bases and J dropped 5; count of bases not matched to a gene: 3. This chain's CDR3 is CASSPGTGGNEKLFF. CDR3 nucleotide sequence: TGTGCCAGCAGCCCCGGGACAGGGGGCAATGAAAAACTGTTTTTT.

The rearrangement joins TRBV18 to TRBJ1-6; TRBD1 might be the D (6 bases). The ends were cut back, 2 bases at V and 10 bases at J, with 15 bases in the middle. The CDR3 sequence is 15 residues long. Germline V gene sequence: CDR1 KGHSH, CDR2 LQKENI. CDR3 region: CASSPSSGAGSPLHF. In DNA, the CDR3 is TGTGCCAGCTCACCATCGTCAGGGGCAGGCTCACCCCTCCACTTT.

The genes are TRBV19 and TRBJ2-7; 9 bases are shared with TRBD2. The CDR3 totals 15 residues. Germline lookup yields CDR1 LNHDA and CDR2 SQIVND (reference sequence). Unmatched junction bases numbered 8, after V lost 6 bases and J lost 2 bases. The DNA of the CDR3 is TGTGCCAGTAGGGGGGGTAGCGGGAGTACCTACGAGCAGTACTTC. Translating gives CASRGGSGSTYEQYF. The full variable domain, its missing parts supplied by reference TRBV19 and TRBJ2-7, is DGGITQSPKYLFRKEGQNVTLSCEQNLNHDAMYWYRQDPGQGLRLIYYSQIVNDFQKGDIAEGYSVSREKKESFPLTVTSAQKNPTAFYLCASRGGSGSTYEQYFGPGTRLTVT.

The chain uses TRBV30 and TRBJ2-4, with 7 nucleotides matching TRBD2. The V segment lost 2 bases and the J segment 1 base; nucleotides outside the gene matches: 5. CDR1 and CDR2 (germline): GTSNPN, SVGIG (reference sequence). The CDR3 is 15 residues long. The CDR3 here is CAWSRGEGAKNIQYF. CDR3 sequence (DNA): TGTGCCTGGAGTAGAGGGGAGGGGGCCAAAAACATTCAGTACTTC.

The chain is built from TRBV19 and TRBJ2-5; 13 bases match TRBD2. Looked up from germline, CDR1 is LNHDA and CDR2 is SQIVND (reference sequence). The CDR3 covers 16 residues. V lost 8 bases to trimming and J lost 4 bases; unmatched junction nucleotides: 10. The CDR3 DNA reads as TGTGCCAGTGGAACACTAGCGGGAGGGCCTAGAGAGACCCAGTACTTC. Its protein is CASGTLAGGPRETQYF.

The rearrangement uses TRBV5-1 and TRBJ2-7, with 9 bases lining up with TRBD1. Looked up from germline, CDR1 is SGHRS and CDR2 is YFSETQ. Losses at the gene ends were 0 bases for V and 9 bases for J; bases not matched to a gene: 7. CDR3 length equals 14 residues. The CDR3 nucleotides are TGCGCCAGCAGCTTGGCTGGTACAGGGGGCTGGCAGTACTTC. Protein product: CASSLAGTGGWQYF.

The genes are TRBV2 and TRBJ1-5; the D is unclear. CDR1 and CDR2 (germline): SNHLY, FYNNEI. V lost 4 bases and J lost 4, with 8 bases in between. The CDR3 contains 13 residues. The CDR3 nucleotides read TGTGCCAGCAGTGTAGACTGGAATCAGCCCCAGCATTTT. Its protein is CASSVDWNQPQHF.

The table lists this clone with a count of one. This chain's CDR3 is CASSPGLTDTQYF. CDR3 coding DNA: TGTGCCAGCTCACCGGGGCTCACAGATACGCAGTATTTT. The chain employs TRBV18 and TRBJ2-3; the D gene is possibly TRBD1 (5 bases). V lost 3 bases and J lost 2, with 6 bases in between. Germline CDR1 is KGHSH and CDR2 is LQKENI. This CDR3 contains 13 residues.

This chain connects TRBV9 to TRBJ2-2; D is perhaps TRBD2 (5 bases). CDR1 is SGDLS and CDR2 is YYNGEE in the germline V gene. This CDR3 contains 15 residues. The V and J ends lost 7 bases and 1 base respectively, with 14 bases between them. CDR3 DNA: TGTGCCAGCGGGATGGTGGGAGTGAACACCGGGGAGCTGTTTTTT. This gives the protein CASGMVGVNTGELFF.

J is TRBJ1-1 and V is TRBV5-4; no reliable D call. Deletions cut 0 bases from V and 1 base from J, with 4 bases between. The CDR3 extends over 13 amino acids. Per the germline V gene, CDR1 is SGHNT and CDR2 is YYREEE (reference sequence). CDR3 bases: TGTGCCAGCAGCTTGGGCGCGAACACTGAAGCTTTCTTT. It is translated as CASSLGANTEAFF.

The J gene is TRBJ2-3, the V gene TRBV6-1; TRBD1 matches at 7 bases. V trimming: 2 bases; J trimming: 3 bases; junction bases outside the gene matches: 5. CDR1 is MNHNS, CDR2 SASEGT, per germline. The CDR3 length is 15 residues. The CDR3 nucleotides read TGTGCCAGCAGTGAAAGACAGGGTTATACAGATACGCAGTATTTT. This codes for CASSERQGYTDTQYF.

V is TRBV7-2 and J is TRBJ2-1; D is perhaps TRBD2 (6 bases). The CDR3 totals 14 residues. Germline-derived CDR1 and CDR2 are SGHTA and FQGNSA. V shed 4 bases and J shed 15 bases, with 22 bases lying between them. The CDR3 nucleotides are TGTGCCAGCAGCTCCGTAGGTGGGGGACTCAATTGGTTCTTC. Protein sequence: CASSSVGGGLNWFF. The whole variable domain, remainder taken from reference TRBV7-2 and TRBJ2-1, is GAGVSQSPSNKVTEKGKDVELRCDPISGHTALYWYRQSLGQGLEFLIYFQGNSAPDKSGLPSDRFSAERTGGSVSTLTIQRTQQEDSAVYLCASSSVGGGLNWFFGPGTRLTVL.

The chain is built from TRBV7-6 and TRBJ2-5, with a possible D match to TRBD1 (6 bases). CDR1 SGHVS and CDR2 FNYEAQ come from the germline V gene. Trimming removed 5 bases from V and 5 bases from J, with 18 bases in between. The CDR3 is made up of 15 amino acids. CDR3 nucleotides: TGTGCCAGCAGCCTTGATACAGGGTTCGCGGAGACCCAGTACTTC. Amino acids: CASSLDTGFAETQYF. The complete variable domain, with remaining parts taken from reference TRBV7-6 and TRBJ2-5, reads GAGVSQSPRYKVTKRGQDVALRCDPISGHVSLYWYRQALGQGPEFLTYFNYEAQQDKSGLPNDRFSAERPEGSISTLTIQRTEQRDSAMYRCASSLDTGFAETQYFGPGTRLLVL.

This clone was seen just once. The chain links TRBV28 to TRBJ1-2; TRBD1 aligns across 8 bases. The CDR3 is 17 residues long. Germline V gene data show CDR1 as MDHEN and CDR2 as SYDVKM. V lost 4 bases to trimming and J lost 4 bases; unmatched junction nucleotides: 14. The CDR3 here is CASSSQGPGTGSYGYTF. CDR3 DNA sequence: TGTGCCAGCAGTTCGCAAGGCCCCGGGACAGGTTCCTATGGCTACACCTTC.

The rearrangement links TRBV7-2 to TRBJ2-5; tentative D call: TRBD2 (7 bases). In germline, CDR1 is SGHTA, CDR2 FQGNSA. V was shortened by 0 bases and J by 2 bases, with 10 bases between the two germline ends. The CDR3 has 15 residues. Written as DNA, the CDR3 is TGTGCCAGCAGCTTAGCCGGGGGGCTGCAAGAGACCCAGTACTTC. This encodes CASSLAGGLQETQYF. Filled out from reference TRBV7-2 and TRBJ2-5, the complete variable domain reads GAGVSQSPSNKVTEKGKDVELRCDPISGHTALYWYRQSLGQGLEFLIYFQGNSAPDKSGLPSDRFSAERTGGSVSTLTIQRTQQEDSAVYLCASSLAGGLQETQYFGPGTRLLVL.

This rearrangement joins TRBV28 to TRBJ2-1; 10 bases align to TRBD1. Trimming cost V 6 bases and J 8 bases; bases outside gene matches: 22. The CDR3 is 19 amino acids. Germline V gives CDR1 MDHEN, CDR2 SYDVKM. The CDR3, as DNA: TGTGCCAGCAGCGTCCTGGGGGGCGCCGGGACAGGGGTTTTCTATGAGCAGTTCTTC. Encoded protein: CASSVLGGAGTGVFYEQFF. The whole variable domain, filled in from reference TRBV28 and TRBJ2-1, reads DVKVTQSSRYLVKRTGEKVFLECVQDMDHENMFWYRQDPGLGLRLIYFSYDVKMKEKGDIPEGYSVSREKKERFSLILESASTNQTSMYLCASSVLGGAGTGVFYEQFFGPGTRLTVL.

This sequence joins TRBV6-6 and TRBJ1-2; a weak D match, TRBD1 (5 bases). The CDR3 contains 12 residues. Trimming shortened V by 8 bases and J by 9 bases, and 16 bases separated the two germline ends. The germline V gene encodes CDR1 MNHNY and CDR2 SVGAGI (reference sequence). The CDR3 DNA reads as TGTGCCAGCCTACGGGGGATCGGGAGCTACACCTTC. Protein: CASLRGIGSYTF.

This chain joins TRBV6-5 and TRBJ2-3, with D possibly being TRBD2 (6 bases). Germline V gene data show CDR1 as MNHEY and CDR2 as SVGAGI. The CDR3 has 14 residues. The V and J ends lost 5 bases and 2 bases respectively, with 11 bases between them. The CDR3 protein is CASSPRTTTDTQYF. The CDR3 bases are TGTGCCAGCAGTCCCCGGACTACCACAGATACGCAGTATTTT.

The chain links TRBV5-6 to TRBJ2-5; D remains ambiguous. Germline lookup yields CDR1 SGHDT and CDR2 YYEEEE. CDR3 size: 13 residues. The V gene lost 2 bases and the J gene lost 2 bases, with 7 bases spanning the gap. The DNA for the CDR3 is TGTGCCAGCAGCTTTCCCGGTCAAGAGACCCAGTACTTC. As protein: CASSFPGQETQYF. The full variable domain, rest sourced from reference TRBV5-6 and TRBJ2-5, is DAGVTQSPTHLIKTRGQQVTLRCSPKSGHDTVSWYQQALGQGPQFIFQYYEEEERQRGNFPDRFSGHQFPNYSSELNVNALLLGDSALYLCASSFPGQETQYFGPGTRLLVL.

The V gene is TRBV7-8, the J gene TRBJ1-5; 10 nucleotides match TRBD1. CDR3 length equals 21 residues. The germline gives CDR1 SGHVS, CDR2 FQNEAQ. The V and J ends lost 4 bases and 0 bases, in that order; junction bases with no gene match: 18. The CDR3 nucleotides are TGTGCCAGCAGCTCCTCACGTAGCCCGGGACAGGGGAGTATTAGCAATCAGCCCCAGCATTTT. This gives the protein CASSSSRSPGQGSISNQPQHF.

The genes are TRBV15 and TRBJ2-1, with TRBD2 identical over 8 bases. With V trimmed by 4 bases and J by 10 bases, 21 bases remained unmatched. Germline lookup yields CDR1 LNHNV and CDR2 YYDKDF (reference sequence). This CDR3 has 18 amino acids. The CDR3 bases are TGTGCCACCAGCAATCATACGGGTAGCGGGGTAATTCAGGGCGAGCAGTTCTTC. Its protein is CATSNHTGSGVIQGEQFF.

V gene TRBV6-5 combines with J gene TRBJ1-1; D may be TRBD1 (5 bases). V was cut by 8 bases and J by 8 bases, with 15 bases left in between. The V gene's germline CDR1 is MNHEY and CDR2 SVGAGI. This CDR3 is built from 12 residues. DNA of the CDR3: TGTGCCAGCCCCCTGGGGGAGGCCGAAGCTTTCTTT. Its translation is CASPLGEAEAFF.

This rearrangement joins TRBV5-4 to TRBJ1-2, with D tentatively TRBD1 (5 bases). This CDR3 is 16 amino acids long. Germline V gene sequence: CDR1 SGHNT, CDR2 YYREEE (reference sequence). Trimming cost V 0 bases and J 4 bases, with 16 bases left between them. CDR3 sequence reads: CASSLDGDSPIYGYTF. The CDR3 DNA reads as TGTGCCAGCAGCTTGGATGGAGACAGCCCAATCTATGGCTACACCTTC.

This chain joins TRBV6-6 and TRBJ1-2; D is perhaps TRBD1 (6 bases). This CDR3 region has 14 residues. CDR1 and CDR2 from the germline V gene are MNHNY and SVGAGI (reference sequence). V gave up 7 bases and J gave up 4 bases, with 16 bases separating them. In DNA form, the CDR3 reads TGTGCCAGCACATCGGGGGGCGCGAGCTATGGCTACACCTTC. It codes for CASTSGGASYGYTF.

The chain couples TRBV2 to TRBJ1-4; TRBD1 matches 9 bases. Per the germline V gene, CDR1 is SNHLY and CDR2 is FYNNEI. The CDR3 sequence is 14 residues long. The V and J ends lost 6 bases and 10 bases, in that order; junction bases with no gene match: 9. This CDR3 reads CASRQTGGVLKLFF. CDR3 DNA: TGTGCCAGCAGGCAGACAGGGGGGGTGCTAAAACTGTTTTTT.